This passage covers 22 T cell receptor beta chains from one sample sequenced in a study of control samples from healthy donors and cancer patients. Assay: immunoSEQ multiplex PCR; the TCRdb copy retains only in-frame clones and omits some. The sample records about 140,000 clones, approximately 88% being singletons. The sequencing sample was made of blood. The receptor set was obtained from a man aged 25-40 years in good health.

The chain employs TRBV5-6 and TRBJ2-5; D unclear. The CDR3 spans 14 residues. With 1 base removed from V and 8 bases from J, the gap between germline ends came to 15 bases. The germline CDR1 and CDR2 sequences are SGHDT and YYEEEE. As DNA, the CDR3 is TGTGCCAGCAGCTTGTTTGCCAGCCTCCACACCCAGTACTTC. Its protein product is CASSLFASLHTQYF.

The J gene is TRBJ1-2, the V gene TRBV29-1, with TRBD1 identical over 9 bases. Germline CDR1 and CDR2: SQVTM and ANQGSEA. The CDR3 has 12 amino acids. V trimming: 5 bases; J trimming: 10 bases; junction bases outside the gene matches: 8. This CDR3 reads CSVQRGTGTYTF. The CDR3 region has the DNA TGCAGCGTTCAGAGAGGGACAGGGACCTACACCTTC.

This sequence joins TRBV29-1 and TRBJ2-4; D call uncertain. The CDR3 spans 14 residues. Germline CDR1 and CDR2: SQVTM and ANQGSEA. The CDR3 DNA reads as TGCAGTGTGACACTCCGATTAGCCAAAAACATTCAGTACTTC. It is translated as CSVTLRLAKNIQYF. The variable domain in full, completed from reference TRBV29-1 and TRBJ2-4, reads SAVISQKPSRDICQRGTSLTIQCQVDSQVTMMFWYRQQPGQSLTLIATANQGSEATYESGFVIDKFPISRPNLTFSTLTVSNMSPEDSSIYLCSVTLRLAKNIQYFGAGTRLSVL.

This clone was seen once. The chain couples TRBV4-2 to TRBJ2-2; a possible D gene is TRBD1 (5 bases). There are 17 residues in the CDR3. The V end was cut by 1 base, the J end by 4 bases, with 16 bases between. The germline gives CDR1 LGHNA, CDR2 YNFKEQ. CDR3 DNA: TGTGCCAGCAGCCAAGTACAGGCCGCCAGTTCCACCGGGGAGCTGTTTTTT. Amino acid sequence: CASSQVQAASSTGELFF.

The genes are TRBV20-1 and TRBJ1-2, with a weak D call TRBD1 (6 bases). In germline, CDR1 is DFQATT, CDR2 SNEGSKA (reference sequence). The CDR3 loop spans 14 amino acids. V was shortened by 3 bases and J by 2 bases, with 13 bases between the two germline ends. The CDR3 region has the DNA TGCAGTGCTAGTCTTTATCAGGGGAACTATGGCTACACCTTC. It is translated as CSASLYQGNYGYTF.

As concerns this clone: This specimen includes other DNA sequences encoding the same CDR3. The chain carries TRBV5-6 and TRBJ2-7, with 7 nucleotides matching TRBD2. CDR3 length: 14 residues. Germline CDR1 and CDR2: SGHDT and YYEEEE. The V gene end was trimmed by 0 bases and the J gene end by 5 bases; junction bases not matched to a gene: 5. DNA of the CDR3: TGTGCCAGCAGCTTGGGCGGGGGTCTCCACGAGCAGTACTTC. Translation: CASSLGGGLHEQYF.

This clone was found once. V and J are TRBV4-1 and TRBJ2-7; maybe TRBD1 (8 bases). There are 16 residues in the CDR3. Trimming took 1 base from V and 6 from J, leaving 19 bases between them. The germline V gene has CDR1 MGHRA and CDR2 YSYEKL. The chain's CDR3 is CASSQVVGQGGLEQYF. The CDR3 nucleotides read TGCGCCAGCAGCCAAGTGGTAGGACAGGGAGGGCTCGAGCAGTACTTC.

This chain joins TRBV30 and TRBJ2-3; D possibly corresponds to TRBD1 (6 bases). CDR1 GTSNPN and CDR2 SVGIG come from the germline V gene (reference sequence). This CDR3 region has 15 residues. The V and J ends lost 2 bases and 0 bases respectively, with 12 bases between them. The CDR3 protein is CAWSPGTTSTDTQYF. As DNA, the CDR3 is TGTGCCTGGAGTCCCGGGACAACAAGCACAGATACGCAGTATTTT.

The chain has TRBV6-5 and TRBJ1-3, with TRBD1 identical over 7 bases. The length of the CDR3 is 15 residues. J gave up 3 bases and V 6 bases, and 8 bases lay outside the gene matches. CDR1 and CDR2 from the germline V gene are MNHEY and SVGAGI. This CDR3 is CASRAPGQFGNTIYF. Here the CDR3 DNA reads TGTGCCAGCAGGGCGCCGGGACAGTTTGGAAACACCATATATTTT.

The chain has TRBV6-6 and TRBJ1-1; tentative D call: TRBD1 (5 bases). Between the trimmed V and J ends, which lost 10 bases and 1 base, there was a span of 16 bases. This CDR3 region has 14 residues. In germline, CDR1 is MNHNY, CDR2 SVGAGI (reference sequence). CDR3 in amino acids: CATSRAGRNTEAFF. In DNA form, the CDR3 reads TGTGCCACATCCCGGGCAGGGAGGAACACTGAAGCTTTCTTT.

The chain employs TRBV4-1 and TRBJ1-2; no clear D gene. The germline V gene has CDR1 MGHRA and CDR2 YSYEKL. V was clipped by 1 base and J by 8 bases, with 11 bases between them. This CDR3 comprises 13 residues. Here the CDR3 DNA reads TGCGCCAGCAGCCAAGTTACCGCCAACGGCTACACCTTC. Translation: CASSQVTANGYTF.

Worth noting for this clone: Relative to the germline gene, one junction end is altered; a read error may explain this. This chain joins TRBV20-1 and TRBJ1-4, with TRBD1 as a possible D gene (6 bases). The CDR3 consists of 11 residues. CDR1 is DFQATT and CDR2 is SNEGSKA in the germline V gene (reference sequence). CDR3 nucleotides: TGCAGTGCTAGAGATAAGGGGGTAGAAGCTTTT. Its protein product is CSARDKGVEAF.

The genes are TRBV6-2 or TRBV6-3 and TRBJ1-5; D perhaps matches TRBD1 (5 bases). CDR3 size: 14 residues. Germline V lookup: CDR1 MNHEY, CDR2 SVGEGT. V lost 5 bases and J lost 6, with 14 bases in between. The CDR3 sequence is CASSHGGTGQPQHF. The CDR3 bases are TGTGCCAGCAGTCACGGGGGGACGGGTCAGCCCCAGCATTTT.

The chain combines TRBV4-3 with TRBJ2-5; D call uncertain. This CDR3 comprises 15 residues. V was trimmed by 7 bases and J by 0 bases, leaving 15 bases between them. Germline loops: CDR1 LGHNA, CDR2 YSLEER. CDR3 bases: TGCGCCAGCACCGTGAGTGTGACGGACCAAGAGACCCAGTACTTC. As protein: CASTVSVTDQETQYF.

This clone is a singleton in its sample. The rearrangement uses TRBV6-5 and TRBJ1-2; D gene uncertain. Deletions cut 7 bases from V and 3 bases from J, with 12 bases between. Germline V lookup: CDR1 MNHEY, CDR2 SVGAGI. The CDR3 spans 13 residues. CDR3 in DNA: TGTGCCAGCAAACTTGGAGTGTACTATGGCTACACCTTC. Protein: CASKLGVYYGYTF.

The chain combines TRBV7-9 with TRBJ1-1; D might be TRBD1 (6 bases). Germline loops: CDR1 SEHNR, CDR2 FQNEAQ (reference sequence). V was clipped by 5 bases and J by 1 base, with 11 bases between them. The length of the CDR3 is 14 residues. The CDR3 reads CASSKRTANTEAFF. CDR3 nucleotide sequence: TGTGCCAGCAGCAAGCGGACAGCGAACACTGAAGCTTTCTTT.

This sequence joins TRBV6-2 or TRBV6-3 and TRBJ1-5; D not certain. Germline values: CDR1 MNHEY, CDR2 SVGEGT. Trimming removed 6 bases at V and 0 bases at J, with 9 bases between. The CDR3 is 14 residues long. CDR3 nucleotides: TGTGCCAGCAGCCCTACAAGTAGCAATCAGCCCCAGCATTTT. It specifies CASSPTSSNQPQHF.

V gene TRBV7-2 combines with J gene TRBJ1-2; the D is unclear. Per germline, CDR1 SGHTA and CDR2 FQGNSA. Trimming stripped 1 base from V and 8 bases from J, with 14 bases between. This CDR3 is 14 amino acids long. The CDR3, as DNA: TGTGCCAGCAGCTTAGGAGGGTCCCGGAACGGCTACACCTTC. Its protein is CASSLGGSRNGYTF.

V usage is TRBV7-9 and J usage is TRBJ1-3, with TRBD1 as a possible D gene (6 bases). V lost 4 bases to trimming and J lost 4 bases, with 11 bases between them. The CDR3 has 14 residues. Germline CDR1 reads SEHNR; CDR2 reads FQNEAQ (reference sequence). DNA for the CDR3: TGTGCCAGCAGCTCAAGGACAGCAGGAAACACCATATATTTT. Protein sequence: CASSSRTAGNTIYF.

In nucleotides, the CDR3 is TGTGCCAGCACGGTGAACGAGTTCAACACCTTC. Amino acids: CASTVNEFNTF. The chain has TRBV2 and TRBJ1-2, with D unresolved. V was pared by 7 bases and J by 12 bases, with 15 bases between. The CDR3 is 11 residues long. From germline, CDR1 is SNHLY and CDR2 FYNNEI.

This chain uses TRBV20-1 with TRBJ2-7; D may be TRBD2 (5 bases). Germline CDR1 reads DFQATT; CDR2 reads SNEGSKA (reference sequence). Deletions cut 6 bases from V and 3 bases from J, with 9 bases between. This CDR3 comprises 11 residues. CDR3 nucleotides: TGCAGTGCCGGACTGGGCTACGAGCAGTACTTC. Protein: CSAGLGYEQYF.

V and J are TRBV30 and TRBJ1-6, with D possibly TRBD1 on 5 matching bases. Germline lookup yields CDR1 GTSNPN and CDR2 SVGIG (reference sequence). Trimming stripped 7 bases from V and 9 bases from J, with 19 bases between. This CDR3 comprises 14 residues. The CDR3: CASSTQGVGSPLHF. CDR3 nucleotide sequence: TGTGCCTCCTCGACTCAGGGAGTGGGTTCACCCCTCCACTTT.